The source of this T cell receptor beta chain is a study of human T cells and chemical hapten exposure. Study-wide background: Mostly female, the patients presented with alopecia areata, totalis or universalis.

TCRdb re-called the RACE reads with MiXCR, one entry per CDR3 protein. The repertoire holds just under 350,000 distinct CDR3 sequences, with under 9% as singletons. V was pared by 1 base and J by 9 bases, with 6 bases between. Germline V gives CDR1 KGHDR, CDR2 SFDVKD. There are 12 residues in the CDR3. Study findings and constraints: Donor immune responses may differ from healthy people's, since all donors had alopecia. Against controls, expanded TCRs gave rise to significantly more large CDR3 similarity clusters. Among TCRs, those above 1 in 1000 frequency were unaffected by DPC sensitization.

This clonotype was counted between two and nine times. Its antigen is as yet unknown. Time point of the sample: patch test 1, 2 weeks after DPC sensitization. Treatment described: therapeutic diphenylcyclopropenone sensitization with weekly scalp DPC. The clonotype was recovered from a young woman with alopecia areata. Some clones in this sample may be carry-over from other donors' samples. The sample was whole blood, taken in connection with sensitization to the hapten diphenylcyclopropenone (DPC). The chain carries TRBV24-1 and TRBJ2-1; D gene uncertain. CDR3 DNA sequence: TGTGCCACCAGTGATTTATATAGTGAGCAGTTCTTC. This translates into CATSDLYSEQFF.